This T cell receptor beta chain emerged from a study of blood T cells in healthy people across ages. The sample holds many counts of this clonotype. The donors, aged about 6 to 100, were healthy Caucasians from Russia. This CDR3 region has 13 residues. Trimming removed 5 bases from V and 2 bases from J, with 9 bases in between. A second roughly 6 to 12 cycle PCR used barcoded and J-beta primers. TCRdb re-called the 5' RACE reads through MiXCR, storing one row per CDR3 protein. The sample includes about 810,000 distinct CDR3 sequences, 35% to 40% seen only once; the top ten take 10% to 15%. This sequence originates from a young man in good health. This sequence joins TRBV12-3 or TRBV12-4 and TRBJ1-2, with D unclear. The sample comprised blood. The CDR3 protein is CASSAAENYGYTF. The CDR3 DNA reads as TGTGCCAGCAGTGCTGCCGAGAACTATGGCTACACCTTC.